These 30 T cell receptor beta chains originate from one sample sequenced in a study of T-cell reconstitution after alpha-beta-depleted transplantation in children. A library of TCRbeta sequences, prepared with unique molecular identifiers, was generated. TCRdb reanalysed the PCR reads using MiXCR and keeps one entry per CDR3 protein. The sample carries more than 200,000 distinct CDR3 sequences, 9.7% recorded once. Sequencing was performed on PBMCs from the stem cell graft donor, taken from the stem cell graft. The receptors originated from a human donor who donated a stem cell graft to a child with SCID.

This clonotype has ten or more counts. The chain recombines TRBV12-3 or TRBV12-4 with TRBJ2-7; the D is unclear. The CDR3 contains 13 residues. V lost 4 bases to trimming and J lost 2 bases, with 9 bases between them. Here the CDR3 DNA reads TGTGCCAGCAGTTCGACAAAAACCTACGAGCAGTACTTC. Its protein product is CASSSTKTYEQYF.

This clonotype was detected many times. The chain has TRBV5-1 and TRBJ1-3, with D unclear. The length of the CDR3 is 14 residues. CDR1 and CDR2 (germline): SGHRS, YFSETQ. V was shortened by 6 bases and J by 0 bases, with 10 bases between the two germline ends. DNA for the CDR3: TGCGCCAGCACGCCGGGGAGCTCTGGAAACACCATATATTTT. It encodes CASTPGSSGNTIYF.

The table lists this clonotype with many counts. The chain recombines TRBV19 with TRBJ2-1, with D maybe TRBD1 (6 bases). Germline V gene lookup returns CDR1 LNHDA and CDR2 SQIVND (reference sequence). CDR3 size: 12 residues. V was clipped by 11 bases and J by 1 base, with 9 bases between them. DNA of the CDR3: TGTGCCTCAGGACAGTCCTACAATGAGCAGTTCTTC. Protein: CASGQSYNEQFF.

This clonotype was observed many times. The chain combines TRBV10-3 with TRBJ1-2; D gene uncertain. Germline V gives CDR1 ENHRY, CDR2 SYGVKD. The CDR3 is 14 residues long. Trimming cost V 0 bases and J 4 bases, with 9 bases left between them. For the CDR3, the DNA is TGTGCCATCAGTGAGTCGATTGGCCTCTATGGCTACACCTTC. Translation gives CAISESIGLYGYTF.

This clonotype was observed many times. The chain uses TRBV20-1 and TRBJ2-5; weak D call: TRBD2 (5 bases). CDR1 is DFQATT and CDR2 is SNEGSKA in the germline V gene (reference sequence). The CDR3 loop spans 14 amino acids. V dropped 1 base and J dropped 6 bases, with 15 bases sitting between them. The DNA for the CDR3 is TGCAGTGCTAGAGGCGTGACCGAGGGAAAGACCCAGTACTTC. This codes for CSARGVTEGKTQYF.

V gene TRBV20-1 combines with J gene TRBJ1-6; tentative D call: TRBD1 (5 bases). Trimming cost V 0 bases and J 10 bases, with 19 bases left between them. The CDR3 totals 16 residues. Per germline, CDR1 DFQATT and CDR2 SNEGSKA (reference sequence). For the CDR3, the DNA is TGCAGTGCTAGAGATTTCTCAGGGAGCGGGGAATCACCCCTCCACTTT. Its translation: CSARDFSGSGESPLHF.

This clonotype appeared many times. The chain links TRBV20-1 to TRBJ1-4; D ambiguous. The V end lost 3 bases, the J end lost 10 bases, and 15 bases lay between the germline ends. This CDR3 has 13 residues. The germline gives CDR1 DFQATT, CDR2 SNEGSKA (reference sequence). DNA for the CDR3: TGCAGTGCTAGGGGTCCGTTTTTCGGAAAACTGTTTTTT. Protein sequence: CSARGPFFGKLFF.

J is TRBJ1-2 and V is TRBV12-3 or TRBV12-4; 9 bases align to TRBD1. The CDR3 length is 13 residues. Trimming at V came to 6 bases and at J to 7 bases, leaving 6 bases not matched to a gene. The CDR3 DNA sequence: TGTGCCAGCAGCCTACAGGGGGCTGCTGGCTACACCTTC. Its translation: CASSLQGAAGYTF.

This chain joins TRBV18 and TRBJ1-1, with D uncertain. The CDR3 contains 14 residues. V shed 3 bases and J shed 0 bases, with 8 bases lying between them. The germline V gene has CDR1 KGHSH and CDR2 LQKENI. The CDR3 bases are TGTGCCAGCTCACCCAACAGTCTGAACACTGAAGCTTTCTTT. Translating gives CASSPNSLNTEAFF.

This clonotype was seen repeatedly, ten times or more. CDR3 loop: CSATGSSGVTLSYEQYF. CDR3 sequence (DNA): TGCAGTGCTACGGGGTCAAGCGGGGTAACGCTCTCCTACGAGCAGTACTTC. V is TRBV20-1 and J is TRBJ2-7, with 7 bases lining up with TRBD2. J was trimmed by 0 bases and V by 4 bases; bases with no gene match: 15. The CDR3 extends over 17 amino acids. Germline loops: CDR1 DFQATT, CDR2 SNEGSKA (reference sequence).

This clonotype was picked up many times. The chain uses TRBV6-5 and TRBJ1-5, with D hard to call. The V gene lost 6 bases and the J gene lost 0 bases, with 18 bases spanning the gap. The CDR3 is made up of 17 amino acids. The germline gives CDR1 MNHEY, CDR2 SVGAGI. The CDR3 region is CASRRESGFDSNQPQHF. The CDR3 DNA reads TGTGCCAGCAGACGCGAGAGCGGCTTTGATAGCAATCAGCCCCAGCATTTT.

This clonotype has ten or more counts. The chain recombines TRBV5-1 with TRBJ2-1; D gene unclear. Germline V CDR1 and CDR2: SGHRS, YFSETQ. The V end lost 6 bases, the J end lost 0 bases, and 16 bases lay between the germline ends. The CDR3 covers 16 residues. CDR3 nucleotides: TGCGCCAGCAAGGGATCGAGTGCTGGCTCCTACAATGAGCAGTTCTTC. The encoded protein is CASKGSSAGSYNEQFF.

The V gene is TRBV15, the J gene TRBJ2-2; a weak D match, TRBD2 (7 bases). Trimming pared 1 base from V and 7 bases from J, leaving 19 bases between. The CDR3 is made up of 17 amino acids. The germline V gene has CDR1 LNHNV and CDR2 YYDKDF (reference sequence). The CDR3 sequence: CATSRVPVGGADGELFF. The CDR3 DNA reads TGTGCCACCAGCAGAGTCCCAGTAGGGGGGGCCGACGGGGAGCTGTTTTTT.

Ten or more counts support this clonotype. The genes are TRBV5-1 and TRBJ2-3, with D perhaps TRBD2 (6 bases). Looked up from germline, CDR1 is SGHRS and CDR2 is YFSETQ. The CDR3 has 15 residues. The V end lost 5 bases, the J end lost 0 bases, and 13 bases lay between the germline ends. The CDR3 DNA follows: TGCGCCAGCAGTACCTCGGGGGAAAGCACAGATACGCAGTATTTT. Its protein product is CASSTSGESTDTQYF. Using reference TRBV5-1 and TRBJ2-3 for the parts outside the CDR3, the full variable domain is KAGVTQTPRYLIKTRGQQVTLSCSPISGHRSVSWYQQTPGQGLQFLFEYFSETQRNKGNFPGRFSGRQFSNSRSEMNVSTLELGDSALYLCASSTSGESTDTQYFGPGTRLTVL.

This clonotype was detected ten times or more. V and J are TRBV29-1 and TRBJ1-5; 9 positions match TRBD1. CDR3 length equals 15 residues. Trimming took 1 base from V and 6 from J; bases not matched to a gene: 7. The V gene's germline CDR1 is SQVTM and CDR2 ANQGSEA. CDR3 nucleotide sequence: TGCAGCGTTGAAGTTGGGACAGGGAAAGGTCAGCCCCAGCATTTT. This encodes CSVEVGTGKGQPQHF.

This clonotype has ten or more counts. The CDR3 DNA sequence: TGCGCCAGCAGCCAAGAACGGATTAGGACGGGTGAAAAACTGTTTTTT. It codes for CASSQERIRTGEKLFF. The rearrangement uses TRBV4-1 and TRBJ1-4; D call uncertain. Germline V gene lookup returns CDR1 MGHRA and CDR2 YSYEKL. Trimming removed 0 bases at V and 7 bases at J, with 15 bases between. The CDR3 consists of 16 residues.

This clonotype was seen a single time. A junction end diverges from the germline sequence, so it may reflect a read error. The chain combines TRBV20-1 with TRBJ1-5; the D gene is possibly TRBD1 (6 bases). CDR1 and CDR2 from the germline V gene are DFQATT and SNEGSKA (reference sequence). This CDR3 has 17 residues. CDR3 coding DNA: TGCTGTGCTCCTCGCGGGGGGGCGGGGGGTAGCAATCAGCCCCAGCATTTT. It encodes CCAPRGGAGGSNQPQHF.

There are many counts of this clonotype. The chain recombines TRBV7-6 with TRBJ1-5; unclear D gene. V was pared by 5 bases and J by 0 bases, with 20 bases between. CDR1 is SGHVS and CDR2 is FNYEAQ in the germline V gene. The CDR3 runs 18 residues. CDR3 DNA: TGTGCCAGCAGCCAGAGGGCTCCGACGAGACATAGCAATCAGCCCCAGCATTTT. Translating it yields CASSQRAPTRHSNQPQHF.

To note about this clonotype: A much larger clone sits a single nucleotide away, making a read error possible. The chain employs TRBV7-6 and TRBJ2-5; a weak D match, TRBD1 (5 bases). The V gene's germline CDR1 is SGHVS and CDR2 FNYEAQ. This CDR3 comprises 14 residues. CDR3 bases: TGTTCCAGCAGCTTCCATGGGGCAGCAGAGACCCAGTACTTC. This codes for CSSSFHGAAETQYF.

This clonotype was counted at least ten times. The chain links TRBV5-1 to TRBJ2-3, with TRBD2 matching over 12 bases. Trimming took 4 bases from V and 6 from J; bases not matched to a gene: 9. Germline V gives CDR1 SGHRS, CDR2 YFSETQ. The CDR3 consists of 16 residues. The CDR3 nucleotides are TGCGCCAGCAGCCTCTCTAGCGGGGGGGCTTCGGATACGCAGTATTTT. Amino acids: CASSLSSGGASDTQYF.

This clonotype was counted ten times or more. This sequence joins TRBV5-6 and TRBJ2-7; D is ambiguous. Per the germline V gene, CDR1 is SGHDT and CDR2 is YYEEEE. The CDR3 sequence is 14 residues long. V lost 5 bases, J lost 0 bases, and 12 bases lay in between. The CDR3 DNA reads as TGTGCCAGCAGAGCGACGCCTAGCTCCTACGAGCAGTACTTC. It specifies CASRATPSSYEQYF. Drawing the rest from reference TRBV5-6 and TRBJ2-7, the complete variable domain is DAGVTQSPTHLIKTRGQQVTLRCSPKSGHDTVSWYQQALGQGPQFIFQYYEEEERQRGNFPDRFSGHQFPNYSSELNVNALLLGDSALYLCASRATPSSYEQYFGPGTRLTVT.

The table lists this clonotype with a count of one. The chain is built from TRBV7-7 and TRBJ2-2; 7 bases map to TRBD1. Germline lookup yields CDR1 SSHAT and CDR2 FNYEAQ (reference sequence). V trimming: 5 bases; J trimming: 3 bases; junction bases outside the gene matches: 6. CDR3 length equals 15 residues. In DNA, the CDR3 is TGTGCCAGCAGCGTCCACAGGGGACACACCGGGGAGCTGTTTTTT. Its translation: CASSVHRGHTGELFF. The complete variable domain, with remaining parts taken from reference TRBV7-7 and TRBJ2-2, reads GAGVSQSPRYKVTKRGQDVTLRCDPISSHATLYWYQQALGQGPEFLTYFNYEAQPDKSGLPSDRFSAERPEGSISTLTIQRTEQRDSAMYRCASSVHRGHTGELFFGEGSRLTVL.

This clonotype came up many times. This chain links TRBV20-1 with TRBJ2-1, with TRBD2 identical over 10 bases. This CDR3 comprises 16 residues. The junction had 7 bases not matched to a gene; V was cut back by 0 bases and J by 5 bases. Looked up from germline, CDR1 is DFQATT and CDR2 is SNEGSKA (reference sequence). The CDR3 nucleotides read TGCAGTGCTAGAGATTGGATAGCGGGGGGCAACAATGAGCAGTTCTTC. It specifies CSARDWIAGGNNEQFF.

The sample holds a few counts of this clonotype. The chain joins TRBV20-1 to TRBJ1-6; the D gene is possibly TRBD1 (6 bases). V dropped 5 bases and J dropped 7 bases, with 15 bases sitting between them. Germline lookup yields CDR1 DFQATT and CDR2 SNEGSKA (reference sequence). This CDR3 is 14 amino acids long. The CDR3 protein is CSAPPGTPNSPLHF. The DNA for the CDR3 is TGCAGTGCTCCCCCCGGGACACCGAATTCACCCCTCCACTTT.

Ten or more counts support this clonotype. The chain couples TRBV7-8 to TRBJ2-5, with D perhaps TRBD2 (5 bases). Trimming took 5 bases from V and 3 from J, leaving 10 bases between them. Germline-derived CDR1 and CDR2 are SGHVS and FQNEAQ. CDR3 length: 13 amino acids. CDR3: CASSRRLEETQYF. The CDR3 nucleotides read TGTGCCAGCAGCCGGAGGCTAGAAGAGACCCAGTACTTC.

This clonotype showed up many times. The rearrangement links TRBV5-1 to TRBJ1-1; no clear D. Between the trimmed V and J ends, which lost 2 bases and 1 base, there was a span of 9 bases. Germline V gives CDR1 SGHRS, CDR2 YFSETQ. This CDR3 has 14 amino acids. The CDR3 sequence is CASSFWEGNTEAFF. The CDR3 coding sequence is TGCGCCAGCAGCTTTTGGGAAGGGAACACTGAAGCTTTCTTT. The full variable domain, in which reference TRBV5-1 and TRBJ1-1 provide the parts outside the CDR3, is KAGVTQTPRYLIKTRGQQVTLSCSPISGHRSVSWYQQTPGQGLQFLFEYFSETQRNKGNFPGRFSGRQFSNSRSEMNVSTLELGDSALYLCASSFWEGNTEAFFGQGTRLTVV.

This clonotype appeared many times. V is TRBV6-5 and J is TRBJ2-7; 10 bases are a match to TRBD1. The CDR3 is made up of 15 amino acids. CDR1 is MNHEY, CDR2 SVGAGI, per germline. V shed 4 bases and J 6 bases; nucleotides not matched to a gene: 9. The CDR3 nucleotides read TGTGCCAGCAGTTCCCCGGGACAGGGGAAAGGCGAGCAGTACTTC. This sequence encodes CASSSPGQGKGEQYF.

This clonotype was found a few times. This chain joins TRBV20-1 and TRBJ1-5; the D is unclear. The CDR3 consists of 17 residues. Germline assignment: CDR1 DFQATT and CDR2 SNEGSKA (reference sequence). Trimming took off 4 bases at V and 5 bases at J, with 24 bases between the two ends. The CDR3: CSATQATPLTGDQPQHF. In DNA form, the CDR3 reads TGCAGTGCTACCCAGGCCACCCCGTTAACCGGGGATCAGCCCCAGCATTTT.

The sample holds many counts of this clonotype. V usage is TRBV27 and J usage is TRBJ2-1, with 9 bases aligning to TRBD1. Germline V gene sequence: CDR1 MNHEY, CDR2 SMNVEV (reference sequence). Trimming removed 2 bases from V and 12 bases from J; junction bases left unmatched: 2. This CDR3 is 12 amino acids long. CDR3 loop: CASSLGTGMQFF. In DNA form, the CDR3 reads TGTGCCAGCAGTTTAGGGACAGGGATGCAGTTCTTC.

This clonotype was seen many times. The V call is TRBV5-1, the J call TRBJ2-2; D possibly corresponds to TRBD1 (5 bases). The germline gives CDR1 SGHRS, CDR2 YFSETQ. V lost 0 bases to trimming and J lost 4 bases, with 7 bases between them. The CDR3 is 14 residues long. The CDR3 nucleotides are TGCGCCAGCAGCTTGGGGGGCGGCACCGGGGAGCTGTTTTTT. Amino acids: CASSLGGGTGELFF.